Given below is one T cell receptor (beta chain) in context. The antigen remains undetermined. TCRdb fed the RT-PCR reads into MiXCR, producing one record per CDR3 protein. Here the sample spans about 500,000 distinct CDR3 sequences, approximately 15% being singletons. The data originate from a study of response to subunit inactivated influenza vaccine. Study-level findings and limits: Seasonal influenza vaccination, on each occasion, was suggested by the authors to recruit few new T cells.

Trimming took 3 bases from V and 5 from J, leaving 13 bases between them. Germline V gives CDR1 ENHRY, CDR2 SYGVKD. The CDR3 covers 14 residues. This chain connects TRBV10-3 to TRBJ2-5; D not resolved. The sample here was CD4+ T cells sorted from PBMCs, taken 23 months after vaccination. This TCR was recovered from a man between 45 and 75 years old who received an inactivated influenza vaccine. CDR3 coding DNA: TGTGCCATCAGTGACCAGGCACAATGGGAGACCCAGTACTTC. Its protein is CAISDQAQWETQYF.